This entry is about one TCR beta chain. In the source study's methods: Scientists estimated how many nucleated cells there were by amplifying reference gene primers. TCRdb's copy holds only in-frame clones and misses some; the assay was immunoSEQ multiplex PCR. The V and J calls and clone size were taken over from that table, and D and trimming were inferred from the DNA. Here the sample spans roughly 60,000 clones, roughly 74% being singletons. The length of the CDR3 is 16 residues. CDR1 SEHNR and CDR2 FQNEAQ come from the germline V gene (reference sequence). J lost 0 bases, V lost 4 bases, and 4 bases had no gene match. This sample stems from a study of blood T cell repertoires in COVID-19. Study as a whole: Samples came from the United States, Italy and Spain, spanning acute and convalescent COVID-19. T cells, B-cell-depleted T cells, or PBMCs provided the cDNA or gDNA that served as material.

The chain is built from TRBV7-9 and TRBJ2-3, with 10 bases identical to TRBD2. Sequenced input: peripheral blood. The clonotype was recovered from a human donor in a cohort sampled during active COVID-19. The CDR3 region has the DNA TGTGCCAGCAGCTCGGGACTAGCGATTAGCACAGATACGCAGTATTTT. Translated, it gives CASSSGLAISTDTQYF. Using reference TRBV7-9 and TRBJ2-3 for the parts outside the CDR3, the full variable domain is DTGVSQNPRHKITKRGQNVTFRCDPISEHNRLYWYRQTLGQGPEFLTYFQNEAQLEKSRLLSDRFSAERPKGSFSTLEIQRTEQGDSAMYLCASSSGLAISTDTQYFGPGTRLTVL.